A single sample is the source of the 8 T cell receptor beta chains below, sequenced in a study of TIL therapy for anti-PD-1-resistant metastatic lung cancer. Sequencing used immunoSEQ v3. The data were produced by immunoSEQ multiplex PCR, yet TCRdb's version contains in-frame clones alone and is incomplete. The sample gives about 95,000 clones, 50% to 70% of which show up once; over 9.5% is in the top ten. Specified time point: pre-treatment sample, taken before nivolumab and TIL therapy. The tumor samples were excised metastases, mostly pleural nodules or supraclavicular lymph nodes. Sequencing was performed on tumor tissue, taken at baseline. The receptors were sampled from a person between 25 and 79 years old with non-small cell lung cancer.

The chain couples TRBV4-2 to TRBJ1-4; TRBD1 might be the D (6 bases). This CDR3 contains 16 residues. The V and J ends lost 6 bases and 4 bases respectively, with 18 bases between them. Germline V gives CDR1 LGHNA, CDR2 YNFKEQ. CDR3 region: CASSPLWGAGNEKLFF. In DNA form, the CDR3 reads TGTGCCAGCAGTCCCCTGTGGGGGGCGGGTAATGAAAAACTGTTTTTT.

J is TRBJ2-5 and V is TRBV9; D unresolved. Germline V gene sequence: CDR1 SGDLS, CDR2 YYNGEE. There are 14 residues in the CDR3. V dropped 0 bases and J dropped 3 bases, with 9 bases sitting between them. Here the CDR3 DNA reads TGTGCCAGCAGCGTAGGAGGATACAAAGAGACCCAGTACTTC. Its protein is CASSVGGYKETQYF.

This chain uses TRBV11-2 with TRBJ2-1; no firm D call. CDR1 and CDR2 (germline): SGHAT, FQNNGV. The V end was cut by 2 bases, the J end by 4 bases, with 12 bases between. This CDR3 has 15 residues. The CDR3, as DNA: TGTGCCAGCAGCTTACGGCCCCCTCCGTACAATGAGCAGTTCTTC. This translates into CASSLRPPPYNEQFF. The entire variable domain, with the rest obtained from reference TRBV11-2 and TRBJ2-1, is as follows: EAGVAQSPRYKIIEKRQSVAFWCNPISGHATLYWYQQILGQGPKLLIQFQNNGVVDDSQLPKDRFSAERLKGVDSTLKIQPAKLEDSAVYLCASSLRPPPYNEQFFGPGTRLTVL.

This rearrangement joins TRBV5-1 to TRBJ2-2; TRBD2 agrees at 8 bases. J was trimmed by 7 bases and V by 2 bases; bases with no gene match: 4. The germline V gene encodes CDR1 SGHRS and CDR2 YFSETQ. This CDR3 has 14 amino acids. The CDR3 loop is CASSLAGADGELFF. CDR3 nucleotides: TGCGCCAGCAGCTTAGCGGGAGCCGACGGGGAGCTGTTTTTT.

The rearrangement uses TRBV28 and TRBJ1-2; 7 bases line up with TRBD1. The CDR3 has 16 amino acids. V lost 6 bases and J lost 8; bases outside the gene matches: 18. Germline V gene sequence: CDR1 MDHEN, CDR2 SYDVKM. In DNA, the CDR3 is TGTGCCAGCAGCCCCGGGAGCACAGGGGCCTTCGACGGCTACACCTTC. This codes for CASSPGSTGAFDGYTF.

The gene calls are TRBV2 and TRBJ1-1; D gene ambiguous. Germline CDR1 SNHLY, CDR2 FYNNEI. Trimming cost V 0 bases and J 10 bases, with 9 bases left between them. This CDR3 has 12 residues. CDR3 in amino acids: CASSEAGVSAFF. In nucleotides, the CDR3 is TGTGCCAGCAGTGAAGCGGGAGTTTCAGCTTTCTTT.

This clone has more than one count but fewer than ten. This chain links TRBV9 with TRBJ1-1; D not resolved. The V end was cut by 0 bases, the J end by 4 bases, with 13 bases between. This CDR3 is 15 amino acids long. Germline lookup yields CDR1 SGDLS and CDR2 YYNGEE. The CDR3 nucleotides are TGTGCCAGCAGCGTAGTGGGGTCGGGAGGCACTGAAGCTTTCTTT. This translates into CASSVVGSGGTEAFF.

The chain uses TRBV5-1 and TRBJ2-3; no clear D gene. V lost 6 bases and J 1 base, leaving 15 bases between the germline ends. Germline-derived CDR1 and CDR2 are SGHRS and YFSETQ. There are 15 residues in the CDR3. Here the CDR3 reads CASTPFALGTDTQYF. The DNA for the CDR3 is TGCGCCAGCACCCCGTTCGCGCTTGGCACAGATACGCAGTATTTT. The full variable domain, rest sourced from reference TRBV5-1 and TRBJ2-3, is KAGVTQTPRYLIKTRGQQVTLSCSPISGHRSVSWYQQTPGQGLQFLFEYFSETQRNKGNFPGRFSGRQFSNSRSEMNVSTLELGDSALYLCASTPFALGTDTQYFGPGTRLTVL.